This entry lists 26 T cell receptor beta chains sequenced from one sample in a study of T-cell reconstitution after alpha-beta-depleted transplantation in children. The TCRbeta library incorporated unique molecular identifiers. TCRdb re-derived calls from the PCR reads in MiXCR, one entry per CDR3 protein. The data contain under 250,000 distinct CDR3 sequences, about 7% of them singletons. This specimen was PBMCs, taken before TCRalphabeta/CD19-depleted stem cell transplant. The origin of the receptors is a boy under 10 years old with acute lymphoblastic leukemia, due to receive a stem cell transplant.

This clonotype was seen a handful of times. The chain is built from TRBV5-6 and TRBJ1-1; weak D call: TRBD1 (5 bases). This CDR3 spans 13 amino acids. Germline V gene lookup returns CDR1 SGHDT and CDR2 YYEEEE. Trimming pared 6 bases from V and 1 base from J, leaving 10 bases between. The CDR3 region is CASTSGANTEAFF. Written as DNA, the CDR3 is TGTGCCAGCACCTCCGGGGCGAACACTGAAGCTTTCTTT.

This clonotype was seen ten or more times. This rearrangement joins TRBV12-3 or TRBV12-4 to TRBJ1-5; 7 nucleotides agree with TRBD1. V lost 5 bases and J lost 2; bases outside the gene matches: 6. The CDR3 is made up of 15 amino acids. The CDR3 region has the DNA TGTGCCAGCAGTCCCTTTGACAGGGGCAATCAGCCCCAGCATTTT. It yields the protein CASSPFDRGNQPQHF.

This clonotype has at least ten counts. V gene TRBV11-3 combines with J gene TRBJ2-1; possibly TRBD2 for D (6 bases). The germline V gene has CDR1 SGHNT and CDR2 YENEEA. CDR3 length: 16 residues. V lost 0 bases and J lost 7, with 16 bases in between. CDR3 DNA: TGTGCCAGCAGCTTAGACGGGAGAGGGGCAATGAATGAGCAGTTCTTC. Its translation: CASSLDGRGAMNEQFF.

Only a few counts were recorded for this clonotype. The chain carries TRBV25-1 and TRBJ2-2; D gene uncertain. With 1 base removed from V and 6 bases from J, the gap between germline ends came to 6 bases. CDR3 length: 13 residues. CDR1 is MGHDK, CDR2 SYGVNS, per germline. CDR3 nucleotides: TGTGCCAGCAGTGAATTGAGATCCGGGGAGCTGTTTTTT. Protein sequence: CASSELRSGELFF.

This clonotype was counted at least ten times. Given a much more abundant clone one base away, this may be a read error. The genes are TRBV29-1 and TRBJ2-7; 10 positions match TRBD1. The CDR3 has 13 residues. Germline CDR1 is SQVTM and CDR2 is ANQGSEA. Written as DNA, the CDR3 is TGCAGCGTTCATGGGACAGGGGACTACGAGCACTACTTC. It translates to CSVHGTGDYEHYF.

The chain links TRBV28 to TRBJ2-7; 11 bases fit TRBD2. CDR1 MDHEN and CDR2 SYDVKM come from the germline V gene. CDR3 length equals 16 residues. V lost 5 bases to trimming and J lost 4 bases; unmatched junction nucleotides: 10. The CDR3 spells CASSHLGSGRDYEQYF. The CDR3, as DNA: TGTGCCAGCAGTCACCTGGGTAGCGGGAGGGATTACGAGCAGTACTTC.

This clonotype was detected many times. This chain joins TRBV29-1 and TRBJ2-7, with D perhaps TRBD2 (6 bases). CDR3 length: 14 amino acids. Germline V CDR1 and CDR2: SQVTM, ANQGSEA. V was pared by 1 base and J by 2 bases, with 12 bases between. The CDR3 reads CSVEAAGRPYEQYF. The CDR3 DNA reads TGCAGCGTTGAAGCGGCGGGAAGGCCCTACGAGCAGTACTTC.

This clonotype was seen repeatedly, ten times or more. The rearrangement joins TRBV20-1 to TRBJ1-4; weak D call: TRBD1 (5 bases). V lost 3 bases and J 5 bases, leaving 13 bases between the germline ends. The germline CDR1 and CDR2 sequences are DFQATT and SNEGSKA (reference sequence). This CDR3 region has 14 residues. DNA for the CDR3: TGCAGTGCTAGTCTGACAGTACCGAATGAAAAACTGTTTTTT. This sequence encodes CSASLTVPNEKLFF.

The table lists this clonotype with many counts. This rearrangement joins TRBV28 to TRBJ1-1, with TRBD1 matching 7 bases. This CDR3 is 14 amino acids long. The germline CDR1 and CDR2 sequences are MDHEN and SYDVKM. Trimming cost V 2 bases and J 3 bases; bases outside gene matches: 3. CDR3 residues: CASSLPGQYTEAFF. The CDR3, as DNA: TGTGCCAGCAGTTTACCGGGACAGTACACTGAAGCTTTCTTT.

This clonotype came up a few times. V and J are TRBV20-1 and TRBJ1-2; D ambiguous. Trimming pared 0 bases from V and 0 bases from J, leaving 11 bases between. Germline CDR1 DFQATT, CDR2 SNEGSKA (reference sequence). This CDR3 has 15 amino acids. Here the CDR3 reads CSARDPLDTNYGYTF. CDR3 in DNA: TGCAGTGCTAGAGATCCCCTTGATACTAACTATGGCTACACCTTC.

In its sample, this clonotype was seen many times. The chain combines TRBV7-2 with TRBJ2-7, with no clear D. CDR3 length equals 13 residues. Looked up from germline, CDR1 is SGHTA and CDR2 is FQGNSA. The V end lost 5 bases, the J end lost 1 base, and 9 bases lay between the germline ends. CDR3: CASSATPSYEQYF. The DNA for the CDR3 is TGTGCCAGCAGCGCTACCCCTTCCTACGAGCAGTACTTC.

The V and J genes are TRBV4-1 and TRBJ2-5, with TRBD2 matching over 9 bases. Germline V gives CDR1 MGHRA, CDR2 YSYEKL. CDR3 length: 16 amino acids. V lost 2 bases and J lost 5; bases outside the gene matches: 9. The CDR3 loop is CASSQWPSGDGETQYF. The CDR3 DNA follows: TGCGCCAGCAGCCAATGGCCTAGCGGGGACGGGGAGACCCAGTACTTC.

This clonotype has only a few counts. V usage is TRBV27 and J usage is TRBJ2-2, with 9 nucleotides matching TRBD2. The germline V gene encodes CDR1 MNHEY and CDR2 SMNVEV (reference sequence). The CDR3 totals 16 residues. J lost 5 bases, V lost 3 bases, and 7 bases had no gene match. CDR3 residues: CASSFVAGGPTGELFF. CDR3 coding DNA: TGTGCCAGCAGTTTCGTGGCGGGAGGGCCAACCGGGGAGCTGTTTTTT.

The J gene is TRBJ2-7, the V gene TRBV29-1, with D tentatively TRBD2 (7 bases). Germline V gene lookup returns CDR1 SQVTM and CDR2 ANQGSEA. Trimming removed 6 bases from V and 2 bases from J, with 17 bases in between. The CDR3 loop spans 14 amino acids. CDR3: CSVEGGQRAYEQYV. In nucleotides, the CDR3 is TGCAGCGTGGAGGGGGGGCAAAGGGCCTACGAGCAGTACGTC.

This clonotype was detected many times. Here the CDR3 reads CASSLGLEDEQYF. The CDR3 DNA reads TGTGCCAGCAGCTTAGGGCTCGAGGACGAGCAGTACTTC. The V and J genes are TRBV7-9 and TRBJ2-7; D is unresolved. The ends were cut back, 1 base at V and 5 bases at J, with 9 bases in the middle. The CDR3 has 13 residues. The V gene's germline CDR1 is SEHNR and CDR2 FQNEAQ (reference sequence).

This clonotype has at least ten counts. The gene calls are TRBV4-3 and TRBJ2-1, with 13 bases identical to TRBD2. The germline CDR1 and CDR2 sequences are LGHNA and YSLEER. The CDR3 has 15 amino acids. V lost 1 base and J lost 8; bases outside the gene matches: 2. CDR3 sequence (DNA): TGCGCCAGCAGCCAAGGGACTAGCGGGAGTGATGAGCAGTTCTTC. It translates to CASSQGTSGSDEQFF.

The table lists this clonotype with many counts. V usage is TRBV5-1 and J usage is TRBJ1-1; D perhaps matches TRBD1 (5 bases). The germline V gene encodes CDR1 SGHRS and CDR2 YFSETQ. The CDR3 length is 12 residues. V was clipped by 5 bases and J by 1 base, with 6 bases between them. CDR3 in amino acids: CASSTGNTEAFF. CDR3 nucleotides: TGCGCCAGCAGTACAGGGAACACTGAAGCTTTCTTT.

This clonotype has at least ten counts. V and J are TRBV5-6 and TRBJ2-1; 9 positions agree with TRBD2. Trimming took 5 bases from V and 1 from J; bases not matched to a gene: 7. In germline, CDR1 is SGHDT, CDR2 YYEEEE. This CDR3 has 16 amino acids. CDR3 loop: CASRSISGRSYNEQFF. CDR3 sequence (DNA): TGTGCCAGCAGGTCCATTAGCGGGAGATCCTACAATGAGCAGTTCTTC.

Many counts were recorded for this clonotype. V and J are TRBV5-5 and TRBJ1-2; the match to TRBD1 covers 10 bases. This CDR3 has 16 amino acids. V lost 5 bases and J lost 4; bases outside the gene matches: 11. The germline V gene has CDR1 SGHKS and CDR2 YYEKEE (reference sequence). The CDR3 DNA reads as TGTGCCAGCAGAAAAACTCAGGGACAGGGGAGCTATGGCTACACCTTC. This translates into CASRKTQGQGSYGYTF.

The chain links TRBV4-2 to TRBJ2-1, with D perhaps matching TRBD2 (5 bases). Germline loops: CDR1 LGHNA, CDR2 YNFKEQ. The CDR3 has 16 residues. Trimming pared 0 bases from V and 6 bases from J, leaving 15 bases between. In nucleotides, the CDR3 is TGTGCCAGCAGCCAAGATGGGTTGGACCGGGGCAATGAGCAGTTCTTC. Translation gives CASSQDGLDRGNEQFF.

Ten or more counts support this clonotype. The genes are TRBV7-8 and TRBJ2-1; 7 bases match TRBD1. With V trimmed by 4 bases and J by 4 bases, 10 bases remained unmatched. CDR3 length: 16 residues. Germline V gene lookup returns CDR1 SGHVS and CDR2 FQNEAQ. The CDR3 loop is CASSWKNEGAYNEQFF. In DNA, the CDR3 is TGTGCCAGCAGCTGGAAGAACGAGGGGGCTTACAATGAGCAGTTCTTC. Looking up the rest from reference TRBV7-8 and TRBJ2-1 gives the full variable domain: GAGVSQSPRYKVAKRGQDVALRCDPISGHVSLFWYQQALGQGPEFLTYFQNEAQLDKSGLPSDRFFAERPEGSVSTLKIQRTQQEDSAVYLCASSWKNEGAYNEQFFGPGTRLTVL.

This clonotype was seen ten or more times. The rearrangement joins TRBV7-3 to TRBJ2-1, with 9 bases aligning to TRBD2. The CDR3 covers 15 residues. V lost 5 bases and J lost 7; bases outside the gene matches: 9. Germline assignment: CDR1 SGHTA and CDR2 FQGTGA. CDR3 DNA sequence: TGTGCCAGCAGCCCGGCGGCGGGGGGGCCAAATGAGCAGTTCTTC. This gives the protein CASSPAAGGPNEQFF.

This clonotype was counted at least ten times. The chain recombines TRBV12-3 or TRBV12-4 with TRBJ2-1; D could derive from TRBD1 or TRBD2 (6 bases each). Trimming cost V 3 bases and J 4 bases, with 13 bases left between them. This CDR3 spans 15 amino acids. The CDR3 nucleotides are TGTGCCAGCAGTTTTGGGGGGCTGTTATACAATGAGCAGTTCTTC. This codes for CASSFGGLLYNEQFF.

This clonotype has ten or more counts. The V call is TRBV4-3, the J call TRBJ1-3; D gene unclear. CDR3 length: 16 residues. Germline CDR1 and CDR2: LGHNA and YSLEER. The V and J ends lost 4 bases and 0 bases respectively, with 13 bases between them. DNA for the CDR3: TGCGCCAGCAGCCCTCGGACCGCCAACTCTGGAAACACCATATATTTT. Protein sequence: CASSPRTANSGNTIYF.

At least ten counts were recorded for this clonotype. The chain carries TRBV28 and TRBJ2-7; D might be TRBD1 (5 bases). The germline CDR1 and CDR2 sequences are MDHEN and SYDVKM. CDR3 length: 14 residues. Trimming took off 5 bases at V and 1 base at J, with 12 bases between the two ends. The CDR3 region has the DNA TGTGCCAGCAGTCCTCCTTACAGGTCCTACGAGCAGTACTTC. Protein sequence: CASSPPYRSYEQYF.

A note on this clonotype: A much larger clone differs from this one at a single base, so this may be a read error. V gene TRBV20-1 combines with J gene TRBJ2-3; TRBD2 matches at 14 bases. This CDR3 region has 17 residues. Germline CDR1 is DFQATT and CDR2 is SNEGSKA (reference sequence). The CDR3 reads CCECPGLAGEYTDTQYF. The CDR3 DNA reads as TGCTGTGAGTGCCCGGGACTAGCGGGGGAATACACAGATACGCAGTATTTT.